This passage covers 20 T cell receptor beta chains from one sample sequenced in a study of blood T cell repertoires in COVID-19. Produced via immunoSEQ multiplex PCR; TCRdb's table is partial and in-frame only. The data show around 100,000 clones, about three quarters seen once. Material: peripheral blood. The receptors derive from a man older than 75 with acute or convalescent COVID-19.

In DNA form, the CDR3 reads TGTGCCGGTAGCGGGAGGGATTACGAGCAGTACTTC. Translation: CAGSGRDYEQYF. The chain recombines TRBV30 with TRBJ2-7; TRBD2 matches at 11 bases. In germline, CDR1 is GTSNPN, CDR2 SVGIG (reference sequence). V was pared by 8 bases and J by 4 bases, with 4 bases of the junction left unmatched. The CDR3 totals 12 residues.

This clone was seen only a few times. The chain links TRBV6-2 or TRBV6-3 to TRBJ2-1; 7 nucleotides align to TRBD2. The CDR3 extends over 16 amino acids. The ends lost 4 bases at V and 0 bases at J; junction bases unmatched: 6. Per the germline V gene, CDR1 is MNHEY and CDR2 is SVGEGT. The CDR3 nucleotides are TGTGCCAGCAGTTGGGGACTACCCGACTCCTACAATGAGCAGTTCTTC. Residues: CASSWGLPDSYNEQFF.

The J gene is TRBJ2-4, the V gene TRBV20-1, with a weak D call TRBD1 (5 bases). Germline values: CDR1 DFQATT, CDR2 SNEGSKA (reference sequence). This CDR3 is 11 amino acids long. V was clipped by 7 bases and J by 6 bases, with 10 bases between them. Written as DNA, the CDR3 is TGCAGTGGGGGCCCAGCAAACATTCAGTACTTC. It yields the protein CSGGPANIQYF.

The table lists this clone with a count of one. The chain employs TRBV7-9 and TRBJ2-3; the match to TRBD1 covers 7 bases. The germline gives CDR1 SEHNR, CDR2 FQNEAQ (reference sequence). The CDR3 extends over 17 amino acids. V lost 3 bases, J lost 4 bases, and 13 bases stayed unmatched. CDR3 in DNA: TGTGCCAGCAGCTTCCTAGAAGGGACAGCTGGGGCAGATACGCAGTATTTT. This translates into CASSFLEGTAGADTQYF. The variable domain in full, completed from reference TRBV7-9 and TRBJ2-3, reads DTGVSQNPRHKITKRGQNVTFRCDPISEHNRLYWYRQTLGQGPEFLTYFQNEAQLEKSRLLSDRFSAERPKGSFSTLEIQRTEQGDSAMYLCASSFLEGTAGADTQYFGPGTRLTVL.

This clone was found a few times. This chain connects TRBV9 to TRBJ2-3; D may be TRBD2 (6 bases). V gave up 0 bases and J gave up 0 bases, with 14 bases separating them. Germline-derived CDR1 and CDR2 are SGDLS and YYNGEE. This CDR3 is built from 17 residues. The CDR3 loop reads CASSVGEWEASTDTQYF. For the CDR3, the DNA is TGTGCCAGCAGCGTAGGAGAATGGGAGGCCAGCACAGATACGCAGTATTTT.

The rearrangement links TRBV9 to TRBJ1-1; 7 nucleotides match TRBD1. The trim removed 2 bases at V and 0 bases at J, leaving 7 bases unmatched. In germline, CDR1 is SGDLS, CDR2 YYNGEE. The CDR3 runs to 16 residues. This CDR3 is CASSVGQGGMNTEAFF. The CDR3 DNA is TGTGCCAGCAGCGTGGGTCAGGGGGGAATGAACACTGAAGCTTTCTTT.

The chain has TRBV15 and TRBJ1-4; the D gene is possibly TRBD1 (5 bases). Between the trimmed V and J ends, which lost 0 bases and 7 bases, there was a span of 15 bases. The CDR3 has 16 residues. Germline loops: CDR1 LNHNV, CDR2 YYDKDF (reference sequence). Here the CDR3 DNA reads TGTGCCACCAGCAGAGATCAGGGCGGGGCAGGTGAAAAACTGTTTTTT. The encoded protein is CATSRDQGGAGEKLFF. The full variable domain, in which reference TRBV15 and TRBJ1-4 provide the parts outside the CDR3, is DAMVIQNPRYQVTQFGKPVTLSCSQTLNHNVMYWYQQKSSQAPKLLFHYYDKDFNNEADTPDNFQSRRPNTSFCFLDIRSPGLGDTAMYLCATSRDQGGAGEKLFFGSGTQLSVL.

In this sample, this clone turned up a few times. At one end, the junction sequence differs from germline, possibly due to a read error. CDR3 residues: CASSQDRVDTGELFF. The CDR3 nucleotides are TGTGCTAGCAGCCAGGACAGGGTGGACACCGGGGAGCTGTTTTTT. This chain connects TRBV7-7 to TRBJ2-2; TRBD1 agrees at 8 bases. In germline, CDR1 is SSHAT, CDR2 FNYEAQ (reference sequence). The CDR3 length is 15 residues. Filled out from reference TRBV7-7 and TRBJ2-2, the complete variable domain reads GAGVSQSPRYKVTKRGQDVTLRCDPISSHATLYWYQQALGQGPEFLTYFNYEAQPDKSGLPSDRFSAERPEGSISTLTIQRTEQRDSAMYRCASSQDRVDTGELFFGEGSRLTVL.

A few counts support this clone. A read error may produce the germline difference seen at one junction end. V is TRBV7-9 and J is TRBJ1-2, with D perhaps TRBD1 (5 bases). The CDR3 is made up of 13 amino acids. Looked up from germline, CDR1 is SEHNR and CDR2 is FQNEAQ (reference sequence). CDR3 DNA: TGTGCCAGCAGTTTAGAGGGGTTCGACGGCTACACCTTC. It codes for CASSLEGFDGYTF.

This clone was seen a handful of times. At the DNA level, this CDR3 is encoded by other sequences in the same sample as well. This chain uses TRBV2 with TRBJ2-3; the D is unclear. The length of the CDR3 is 12 residues. The V end was cut by 5 bases, the J end by 1 base, with 4 bases between. Per germline, CDR1 SNHLY and CDR2 FYNNEI. This CDR3 is CASSSGTDTQYF. The CDR3 coding sequence is TGTGCCAGCAGTAGCGGCACAGATACGCAGTATTTT.

The chain couples TRBV28 to TRBJ1-5, with a tentative D call TRBD1 (5 bases). V was clipped by 5 bases and J by 3 bases, with 11 bases between them. The germline V gene has CDR1 MDHEN and CDR2 SYDVKM. The CDR3 consists of 14 residues. CDR3 DNA sequence: TGTGCCAGCAGTCCGACAGTGATCAATCAGCCCCAGCATTTT. This sequence encodes CASSPTVINQPQHF.

A few counts support this clone. J is TRBJ1-1 and V is TRBV3-1 (or the pseudogene TRBV3-2); D gene unclear. Germline-derived CDR1 and CDR2 are LGHDT and YNNKEL (reference sequence). Trimming left V 0 bases short and J 0 bases short, with 8 bases between. CDR3 length: 15 residues. The CDR3 reads CASSQDRVVNTEAFF. DNA of the CDR3: TGTGCCAGCAGCCAAGACCGGGTCGTGAACACTGAAGCTTTCTTT.

This clone has more than one count but fewer than ten. The rearrangement links TRBV27 to TRBJ2-1, with TRBD2 identical over 12 bases. CDR1 and CDR2 (germline): MNHEY, SMNVEV (reference sequence). The CDR3 is 19 amino acids. After removal of 2 bases from V and 5 bases from J, the junction contained 13 bases not matched to a gene. The CDR3 spells CASSLHATSGGFGNNEQFF. Written as DNA, the CDR3 is TGTGCCAGCAGTTTACATGCCACTAGCGGGGGGTTTGGGAACAATGAGCAGTTCTTC.

The V gene is TRBV3-1 (or the pseudogene TRBV3-2), the J gene TRBJ2-1, with D possibly TRBD2 on 6 matching bases. V was cut by 1 base and J by 2 bases, with 12 bases left in between. This CDR3 has 16 amino acids. Germline CDR1 is LGHDT and CDR2 is YNNKEL (reference sequence). CDR3 region: CASSQVGGNPYNEQFF. The CDR3 region has the DNA TGTGCCAGCAGCCAAGTGGGCGGGAACCCCTACAATGAGCAGTTCTTC.

The chain links TRBV7-9 to TRBJ2-1; the match to TRBD2 covers 9 bases. The CDR3 has 16 residues. Germline trimming cut 4 bases from V and 3 bases from J; bases unmatched to any gene: 7. CDR1 SEHNR and CDR2 FQNEAQ come from the germline V gene (reference sequence). The CDR3 region is CASSSLAGVVYNEQFF. In DNA form, the CDR3 reads TGTGCCAGCAGCTCCTTAGCGGGAGTGGTCTACAATGAGCAGTTCTTC.

The chain employs TRBV5-1 and TRBJ1-2; a possible D gene is TRBD1 (5 bases). V gave up 2 bases and J gave up 2 bases, with 19 bases separating them. The CDR3 loop spans 17 amino acids. Germline values: CDR1 SGHRS, CDR2 YFSETQ. This CDR3 reads CASSLSPGQGKNYGYTF. CDR3 bases: TGCGCCAGCAGCTTAAGTCCAGGGCAAGGAAAAAACTATGGCTACACCTTC.

V gene TRBV24-1 combines with J gene TRBJ2-2, with TRBD2 matching over 8 bases. The germline CDR1 and CDR2 sequences are KGHDR and SFDVKD. V was clipped by 5 bases and J by 4 bases; unmatched bases: 5. The CDR3 extends over 15 amino acids. The CDR3 loop reads CATSALGGVTGELFF. Here the CDR3 DNA reads TGTGCCACCAGTGCCCTCGGGGGGGTCACCGGGGAGCTGTTTTTT.

The V call is TRBV7-9, the J call TRBJ2-3, with D perhaps TRBD2 (6 bases). V was cut by 3 bases and J by 2 bases, with 9 bases left in between. The germline gives CDR1 SEHNR, CDR2 FQNEAQ (reference sequence). The CDR3 spans 14 residues. In DNA, the CDR3 is TGTGCCAGCAGCTTCGGCGGGATCACAGATACGCAGTATTTT. It yields the protein CASSFGGITDTQYF.

This clone was detected a few times. The chain recombines TRBV28 with TRBJ2-4; 12 bases fit TRBD1. Germline CDR1 MDHEN, CDR2 SYDVKM. Germline trimming cut 7 bases from V and 3 bases from J; bases unmatched to any gene: 13. The CDR3 covers 18 residues. The CDR3 bases are TGTGCCAGCACCCAAGTGGGACAGGGGGCTTTAGTCAAAAACATTCAGTACTTC. Its protein product is CASTQVGQGALVKNIQYF. Complete variable domain (other parts from reference TRBV28 and TRBJ2-4): DVKVTQSSRYLVKRTGEKVFLECVQDMDHENMFWYRQDPGLGLRLIYFSYDVKMKEKGDIPEGYSVSREKKERFSLILESASTNQTSMYLCASTQVGQGALVKNIQYFGAGTRLSVL.

This chain uses TRBV28 with TRBJ2-3, with a weak D call TRBD1 (5 bases). The CDR3 runs to 15 residues. CDR1 and CDR2 (germline): MDHEN, SYDVKM. V dropped 7 bases and J dropped 0 bases, with 14 bases sitting between them. This CDR3 is CASTPRTPSTDTQYF. CDR3 nucleotides: TGTGCCAGCACCCCACGGACACCTAGCACAGATACGCAGTATTTT.